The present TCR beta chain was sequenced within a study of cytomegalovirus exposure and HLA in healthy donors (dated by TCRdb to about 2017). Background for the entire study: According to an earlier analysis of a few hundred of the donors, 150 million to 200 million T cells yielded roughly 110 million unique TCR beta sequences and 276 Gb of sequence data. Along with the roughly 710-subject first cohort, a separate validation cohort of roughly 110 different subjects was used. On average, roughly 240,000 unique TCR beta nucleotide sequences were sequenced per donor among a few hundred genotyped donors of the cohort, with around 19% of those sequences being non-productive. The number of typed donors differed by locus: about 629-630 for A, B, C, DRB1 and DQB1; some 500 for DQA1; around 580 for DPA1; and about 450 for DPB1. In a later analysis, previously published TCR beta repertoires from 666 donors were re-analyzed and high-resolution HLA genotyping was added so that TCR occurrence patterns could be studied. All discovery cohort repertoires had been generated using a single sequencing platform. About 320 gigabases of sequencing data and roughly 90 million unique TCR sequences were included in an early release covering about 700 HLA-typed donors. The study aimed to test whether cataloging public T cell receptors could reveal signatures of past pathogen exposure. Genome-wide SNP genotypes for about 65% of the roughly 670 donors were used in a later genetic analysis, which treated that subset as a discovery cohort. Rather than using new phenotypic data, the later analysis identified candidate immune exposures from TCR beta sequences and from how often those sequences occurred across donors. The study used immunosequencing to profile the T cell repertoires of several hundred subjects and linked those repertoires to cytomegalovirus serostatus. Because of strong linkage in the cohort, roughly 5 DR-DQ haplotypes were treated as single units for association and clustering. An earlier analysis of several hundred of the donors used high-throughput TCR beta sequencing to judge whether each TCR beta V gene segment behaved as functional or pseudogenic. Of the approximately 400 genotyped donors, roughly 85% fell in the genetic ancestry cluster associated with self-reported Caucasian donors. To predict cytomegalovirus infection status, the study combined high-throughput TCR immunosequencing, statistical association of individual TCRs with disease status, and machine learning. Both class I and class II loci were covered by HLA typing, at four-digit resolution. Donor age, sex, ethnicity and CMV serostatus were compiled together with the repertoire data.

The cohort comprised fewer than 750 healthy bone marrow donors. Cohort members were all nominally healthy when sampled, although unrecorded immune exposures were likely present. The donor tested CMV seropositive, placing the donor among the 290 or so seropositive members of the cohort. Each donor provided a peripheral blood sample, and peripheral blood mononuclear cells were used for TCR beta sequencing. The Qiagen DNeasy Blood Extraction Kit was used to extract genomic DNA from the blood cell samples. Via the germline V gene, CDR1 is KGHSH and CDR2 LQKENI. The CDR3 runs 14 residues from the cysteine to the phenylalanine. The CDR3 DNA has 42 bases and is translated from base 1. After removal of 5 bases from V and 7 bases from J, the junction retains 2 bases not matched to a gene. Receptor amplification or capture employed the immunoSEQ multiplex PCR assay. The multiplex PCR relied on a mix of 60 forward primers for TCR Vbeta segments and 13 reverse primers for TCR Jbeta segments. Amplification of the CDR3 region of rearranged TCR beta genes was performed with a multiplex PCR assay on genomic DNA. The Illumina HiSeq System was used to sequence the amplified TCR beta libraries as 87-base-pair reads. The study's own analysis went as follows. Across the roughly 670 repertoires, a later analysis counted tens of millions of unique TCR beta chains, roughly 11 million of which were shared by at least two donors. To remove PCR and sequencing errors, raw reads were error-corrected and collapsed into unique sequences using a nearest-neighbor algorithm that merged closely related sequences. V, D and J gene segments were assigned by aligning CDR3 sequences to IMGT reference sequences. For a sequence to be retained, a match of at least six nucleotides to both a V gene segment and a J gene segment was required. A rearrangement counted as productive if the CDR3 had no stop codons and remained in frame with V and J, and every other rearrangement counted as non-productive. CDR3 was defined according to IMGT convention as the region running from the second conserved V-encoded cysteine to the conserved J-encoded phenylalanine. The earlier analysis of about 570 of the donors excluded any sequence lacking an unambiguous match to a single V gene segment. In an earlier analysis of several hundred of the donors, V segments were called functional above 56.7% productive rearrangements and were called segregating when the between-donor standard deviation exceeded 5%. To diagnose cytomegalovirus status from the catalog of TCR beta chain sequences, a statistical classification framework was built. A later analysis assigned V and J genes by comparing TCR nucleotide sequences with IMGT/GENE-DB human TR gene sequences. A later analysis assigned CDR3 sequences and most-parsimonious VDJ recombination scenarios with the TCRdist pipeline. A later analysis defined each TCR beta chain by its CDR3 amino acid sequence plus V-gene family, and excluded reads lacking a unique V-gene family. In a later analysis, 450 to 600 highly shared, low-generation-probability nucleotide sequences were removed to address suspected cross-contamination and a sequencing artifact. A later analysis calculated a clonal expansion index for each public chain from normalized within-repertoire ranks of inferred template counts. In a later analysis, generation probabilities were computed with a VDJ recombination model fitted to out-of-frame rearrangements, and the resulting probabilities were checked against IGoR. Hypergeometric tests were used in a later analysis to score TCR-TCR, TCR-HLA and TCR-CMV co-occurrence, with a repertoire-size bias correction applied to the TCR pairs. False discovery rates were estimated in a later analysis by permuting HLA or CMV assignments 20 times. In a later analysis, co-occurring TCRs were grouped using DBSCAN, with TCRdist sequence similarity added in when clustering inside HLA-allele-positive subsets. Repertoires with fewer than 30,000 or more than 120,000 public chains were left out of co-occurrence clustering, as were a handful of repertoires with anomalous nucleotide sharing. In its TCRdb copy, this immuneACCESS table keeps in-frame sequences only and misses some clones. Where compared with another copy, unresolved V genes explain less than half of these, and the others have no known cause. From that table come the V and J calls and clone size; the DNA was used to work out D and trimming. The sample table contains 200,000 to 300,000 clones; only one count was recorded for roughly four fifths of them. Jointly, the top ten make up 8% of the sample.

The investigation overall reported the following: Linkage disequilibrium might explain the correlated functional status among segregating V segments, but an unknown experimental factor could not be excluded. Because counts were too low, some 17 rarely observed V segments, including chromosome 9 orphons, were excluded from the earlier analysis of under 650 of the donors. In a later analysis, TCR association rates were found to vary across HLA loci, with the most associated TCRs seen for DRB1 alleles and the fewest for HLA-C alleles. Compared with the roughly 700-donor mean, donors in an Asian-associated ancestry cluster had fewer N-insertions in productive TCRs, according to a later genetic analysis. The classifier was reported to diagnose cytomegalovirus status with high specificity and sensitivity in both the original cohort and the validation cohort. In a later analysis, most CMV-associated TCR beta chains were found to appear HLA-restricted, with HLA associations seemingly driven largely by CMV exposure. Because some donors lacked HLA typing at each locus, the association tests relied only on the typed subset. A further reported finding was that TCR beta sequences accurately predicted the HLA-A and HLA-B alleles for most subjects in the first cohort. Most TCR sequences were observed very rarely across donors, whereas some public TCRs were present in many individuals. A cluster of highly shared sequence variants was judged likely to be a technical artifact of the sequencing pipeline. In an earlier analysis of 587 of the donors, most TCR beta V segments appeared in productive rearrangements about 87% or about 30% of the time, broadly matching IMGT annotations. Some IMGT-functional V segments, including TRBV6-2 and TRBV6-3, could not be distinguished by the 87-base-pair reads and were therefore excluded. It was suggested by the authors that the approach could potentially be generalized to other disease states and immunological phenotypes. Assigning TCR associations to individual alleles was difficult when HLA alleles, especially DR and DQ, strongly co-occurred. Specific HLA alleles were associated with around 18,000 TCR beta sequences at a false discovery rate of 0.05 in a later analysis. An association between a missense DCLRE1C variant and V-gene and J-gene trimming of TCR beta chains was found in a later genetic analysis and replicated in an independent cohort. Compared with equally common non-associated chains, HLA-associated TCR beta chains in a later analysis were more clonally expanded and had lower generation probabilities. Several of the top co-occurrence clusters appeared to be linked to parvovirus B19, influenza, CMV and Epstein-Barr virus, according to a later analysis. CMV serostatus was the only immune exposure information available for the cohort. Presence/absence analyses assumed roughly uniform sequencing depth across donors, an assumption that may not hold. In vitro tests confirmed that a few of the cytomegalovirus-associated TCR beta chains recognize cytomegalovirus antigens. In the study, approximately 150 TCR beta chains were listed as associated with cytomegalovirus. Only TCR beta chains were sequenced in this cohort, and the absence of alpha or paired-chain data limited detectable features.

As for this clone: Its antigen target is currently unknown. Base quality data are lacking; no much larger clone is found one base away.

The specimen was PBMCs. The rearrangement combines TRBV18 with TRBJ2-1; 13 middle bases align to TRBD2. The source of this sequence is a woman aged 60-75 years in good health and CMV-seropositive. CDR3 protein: CASSGLAGENEQFF. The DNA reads TGTGCCAGCTCAGGACTAGCGGGAGAGAATGAGCAGTTCTTC.